These 29 T cell receptor beta chains share one sample of origin, sequenced in a study of blood T cell repertoires in COVID-19. Only in-frame clones appear in the TCRdb table, and some are missing; sequencing was by immunoSEQ multiplex PCR. Among under 150,000 clones listed, over 65% were seen once. The sample comprised peripheral blood. The receptors originated from a man under 40 with acute or convalescent COVID-19.

In its sample, this clone was seen once. The V gene is TRBV25-1, the J gene TRBJ2-7, with TRBD2 matching 8 bases. The CDR3 length is 16 residues. Germline loops: CDR1 MGHDK, CDR2 SYGVNS. Trimming took 4 bases from V and 3 from J; bases not matched to a gene: 11. The CDR3 DNA is TGTGCCAGCAGTGCCCACCCAAGCGGGAGTCACTACGAGCAGTACGTC. Its protein is CASSAHPSGSHYEQYV.

This chain uses TRBV29-1 with TRBJ1-4; perhaps TRBD1 as D (5 bases). The CDR3 length is 15 residues. Germline V gene lookup returns CDR1 SQVTM and CDR2 ANQGSEA. Trimming took off 0 bases at V and 5 bases at J, with 13 bases between the two ends. DNA for the CDR3: TGCAGCGTTGAAGAGGGGAGGGGAGGGAATGAAAAACTGTTTTTT. It yields the protein CSVEEGRGGNEKLFF. The complete variable domain, with remaining parts taken from reference TRBV29-1 and TRBJ1-4, reads SAVISQKPSRDICQRGTSLTIQCQVDSQVTMMFWYRQQPGQSLTLIATANQGSEATYESGFVIDKFPISRPNLTFSTLTVSNMSPEDSSIYLCSVEEGRGGNEKLFFGSGTQLSVL.

This chain joins TRBV19 and TRBJ1-2, with D perhaps TRBD1 (6 bases). The CDR3 covers 15 residues. CDR1 LNHDA and CDR2 SQIVND come from the germline V gene (reference sequence). V lost 3 bases and J lost 0, with 11 bases in between. CDR3 sequence reads: CASSITGSANYGYTF. CDR3 coding DNA: TGTGCCAGTAGTATCACAGGGTCAGCTAACTATGGCTACACCTTC.

This clone was counted a few times. This chain links TRBV6-5 with TRBJ2-3; 8 bases are shared with TRBD2. Trimming at V came to 4 bases and at J to 4 bases, leaving 4 bases not matched to a gene. Looked up from germline, CDR1 is MNHEY and CDR2 is SVGAGI. The CDR3 runs to 14 residues. The CDR3 DNA sequence: TGTGCCAGCAGTTTTGGACTAGCCTCAGATACGCAGTATTTT. Amino acids: CASSFGLASDTQYF.

The chain employs TRBV5-6 and TRBJ1-1; TRBD1 agrees at 11 bases. Germline CDR1 reads SGHDT; CDR2 reads YYEEEE. The CDR3 has 17 residues. The V segment lost 3 bases and the J segment 4 bases; nucleotides outside the gene matches: 11. CDR3: CASSCPADRGPGTEAFF. The CDR3 DNA sequence: TGTGCCAGCAGCTGTCCCGCGGACAGGGGGCCGGGCACTGAAGCTTTCTTT.

This chain links TRBV7-2 with TRBJ2-5, with 8 bases identical to TRBD2. Trimming removed 5 bases from V and 7 bases from J; junction bases left unmatched: 9. The CDR3 runs to 14 residues. Germline CDR1 SGHTA, CDR2 FQGNSA. CDR3 region: CASSLHGTSGTQYF. CDR3 sequence (DNA): TGTGCCAGCAGCCTTCACGGGACTAGTGGGACCCAGTACTTC.

V and J are TRBV5-1 and TRBJ2-1, with 9 bases matching TRBD1. CDR1 and CDR2 from the germline V gene are SGHRS and YFSETQ. Trimming removed 4 bases from V and 1 base from J; junction bases left unmatched: 3. The CDR3 totals 15 residues. The CDR3 region has the DNA TGCGCCAGCAGCACGGACAGGGGATCCTACAATGAGCAGTTCTTC. Its protein product is CASSTDRGSYNEQFF. Combining the CDR3 with reference TRBV5-1 and TRBJ2-1 gives the whole variable domain KAGVTQTPRYLIKTRGQQVTLSCSPISGHRSVSWYQQTPGQGLQFLFEYFSETQRNKGNFPGRFSGRQFSNSRSEMNVSTLELGDSALYLCASSTDRGSYNEQFFGPGTRLTVL.

The chain has TRBV7-8 and TRBJ2-5; 12 bases are shared with TRBD2. J lost 5 bases, V lost 2 bases, and 12 bases had no gene match. This CDR3 comprises 18 residues. CDR1 and CDR2 (germline): SGHVS, FQNEAQ. The DNA of the CDR3 is TGTGCCAGCAGCTTATTCGGGGCTAGCGGGAGGGAGGGGGAGACCCAGTACTTC. It is translated as CASSLFGASGREGETQYF.

The rearrangement uses TRBV27 and TRBJ1-5; 10 bases agree with TRBD1. V shed 6 bases, J shed 6 bases, and the junction held 2 bases outside the gene matches. Germline V gene lookup returns CDR1 MNHEY and CDR2 SMNVEV (reference sequence). This CDR3 spans 13 amino acids. This CDR3 reads CASSRDRGQPQHF. The CDR3 bases are TGTGCCAGCAGCCGGGACAGGGGTCAGCCCCAGCATTTT.

The chain joins TRBV5-4 to TRBJ1-2, with 7 bases identical to TRBD1. The junction had 6 bases not matched to a gene; V was cut back by 2 bases and J by 5 bases. Germline CDR1 is SGHNT and CDR2 is YYREEE (reference sequence). This CDR3 has 14 amino acids. The CDR3 bases are TGTGCCAGCAGCTTTCGACAGGGTCAATATGGCTACACCTTC. Translated: CASSFRQGQYGYTF.

This chain links TRBV11-2 with TRBJ2-3; 10 nucleotides line up with TRBD2. The CDR3 runs 18 residues. Trimming cost V 5 bases and J 4 bases; bases outside gene matches: 15. Germline V gene lookup returns CDR1 SGHAT and CDR2 FQNNGV. Here the CDR3 reads CASSRKGLAGVSSDTQYF. CDR3 in DNA: TGTGCCAGCAGCAGAAAGGGCCTAGCGGGGGTTTCATCAGATACGCAGTATTTT.

The chain links TRBV19 to TRBJ2-7, with 10 bases that match TRBD1. The length of the CDR3 is 15 residues. With V trimmed by 4 bases and J by 2 bases, 5 bases remained unmatched. CDR1 and CDR2 (germline): LNHDA, SQIVND (reference sequence). DNA for the CDR3: TGTGCCAGTAGTAGGACAGGGGGGCGGACCTACGAGCAGTACTTC. This sequence encodes CASSRTGGRTYEQYF.

The rearrangement links TRBV27 to TRBJ1-2, with 7 bases identical to TRBD1. CDR3 length: 12 residues. Germline CDR1 MNHEY, CDR2 SMNVEV (reference sequence). V shed 3 bases and J 8 bases; nucleotides not matched to a gene: 3. In nucleotides, the CDR3 is TGTGCCAGCAGTTTTGGGACAGACGGCTACACCTTC. Its protein product is CASSFGTDGYTF.

This clone was observed once. This chain connects TRBV25-1 to TRBJ2-1, with 8 bases fitting TRBD1. Looked up from germline, CDR1 is MGHDK and CDR2 is SYGVNS. This CDR3 spans 16 amino acids. J gave up 8 bases and V 3 bases, and 12 bases lay outside the gene matches. CDR3 DNA sequence: TGTGCCAGCAGTGACGCCAAGACAGGGGTTATCTATGAGCAGTTCTTC. Translation: CASSDAKTGVIYEQFF.

The gene calls are TRBV30 and TRBJ1-2, with 9 positions matching TRBD1. This CDR3 is built from 15 residues. Losses at the gene ends were 1 base for V and 6 bases for J; bases not matched to a gene: 9. Per germline, CDR1 GTSNPN and CDR2 SVGIG (reference sequence). Here the CDR3 DNA reads TGTGCCTGGAGTGGGGGACAGGGTACACTGGATGGCTACACCTTC. Translation gives CAWSGGQGTLDGYTF.

V and J are TRBV19 and TRBJ2-1; 12 bases are shared with TRBD2. V was pared by 6 bases and J by 0 bases, with 9 bases of the junction left unmatched. This CDR3 spans 18 amino acids. Germline-derived CDR1 and CDR2 are LNHDA and SQIVND (reference sequence). CDR3 in DNA: TGTGCCAGTAGACGCGGGACTAGCGGGCTGCGCTCCTACAATGAGCAGTTCTTC. This translates into CASRRGTSGLRSYNEQFF.

The chain couples TRBV2 to TRBJ2-2; D unresolved. Germline CDR1 SNHLY, CDR2 FYNNEI. The CDR3 totals 13 residues. The V and J ends lost 4 bases and 7 bases respectively, with 10 bases between them. CDR3 residues: CASSVRLGGELFF. For the CDR3, the DNA is TGTGCCAGCAGTGTCAGGTTGGGCGGGGAGCTGTTTTTT.

The genes are TRBV5-8 and TRBJ1-5; TRBD1 aligns across 7 bases. V was clipped by 5 bases and J by 4 bases; unmatched bases: 9. Germline CDR1 SGHTS, CDR2 YDEGEE. The CDR3 has 15 residues. The DNA for the CDR3 is TGTGCCAGCAGTCCCGGGACAGCCACGAATCAGCCCCAGCATTTT. It encodes CASSPGTATNQPQHF.

The rearrangement links TRBV20-1 to TRBJ1-1, with D possibly being TRBD1 (6 bases). V lost 3 bases and J lost 9, with 8 bases in between. Germline V lookup: CDR1 DFQATT, CDR2 SNEGSKA (reference sequence). The CDR3 extends over 10 amino acids. As DNA, the CDR3 is TGCAGTGCTAGTGGGACAAAAGCTTTCTTT. This sequence encodes CSASGTKAFF.

The chain uses TRBV20-1 and TRBJ1-1; no clear D. The CDR3 spans 11 residues. V was pared by 6 bases and J by 11 bases, with 16 bases between. Germline loops: CDR1 DFQATT, CDR2 SNEGSKA (reference sequence). CDR3 DNA: TGCAGTGCCGCGCAACTCAGGAGGGCTTTCTTT. Translating it yields CSAAQLRRAFF.

The rearrangement joins TRBV30 to TRBJ1-2; no reliable D call. The CDR3 loop spans 14 amino acids. The V end was cut by 0 bases, the J end by 6 bases, with 14 bases between. Per the germline V gene, CDR1 is GTSNPN and CDR2 is SVGIG (reference sequence). The CDR3 DNA reads TGTGCCTGGAGTGTAAGCCGGGAGGGCAATGGCTACACCTTC. This encodes CAWSVSREGNGYTF.

The table lists this clone with a count of one. The chain uses TRBV10-2 and TRBJ2-1; 8 bases agree with TRBD2. V was pared by 8 bases and J by 6 bases, with 9 bases of the junction left unmatched. The germline V gene has CDR1 WSHSY and CDR2 SAAADI. The length of the CDR3 is 14 residues. The CDR3: CASGGLAETNEQFF. CDR3 DNA: TGCGCCAGCGGAGGACTAGCAGAAACCAATGAGCAGTTCTTC.

CDR3 coding DNA: TGCGCCAGCAGCTTGCGGCAGGGGGGCGTTTTCGGCACTGAAGCTTTCTTT. It yields the protein CASSLRQGGVFGTEAFF. V and J are TRBV5-1 and TRBJ1-1; 7 bases are shared with TRBD1. This CDR3 has 17 residues. CDR1 is SGHRS, CDR2 YFSETQ, per germline. V lost 1 base to trimming and J lost 4 bases; unmatched junction nucleotides: 13.

V gene TRBV27 combines with J gene TRBJ2-3, with D perhaps TRBD2 (5 bases). V was shortened by 2 bases and J by 1 base, with 13 bases between the two germline ends. The CDR3 consists of 16 residues. Germline lookup yields CDR1 MNHEY and CDR2 SMNVEV (reference sequence). The CDR3 bases are TGTGCCAGCAGTTTAGATGGGAGTTGGGGCACAGATACGCAGTATTTT. The encoded protein is CASSLDGSWGTDTQYF.

The V and J genes are TRBV23-1 and TRBJ2-5; tentatively, D is TRBD2 (5 bases). Being an ORF, TRBV23-1 has a function that is uncertain. The CDR3 has 15 amino acids. V lost 2 bases and J lost 5, with 15 bases in between. The CDR3 loop is CASSQVGSRGETQYF. In nucleotides, the CDR3 is TGCGCCAGCAGTCAAGTTGGGTCCAGAGGGGAGACCCAGTACTTC.

CDR3 nucleotides: TGCGCCAGCAGCCACCGCAGGGGTGGGAACACTGAAGCTTTCTTT. This codes for CASSHRRGGNTEAFF. V and J are TRBV4-1 and TRBJ1-1, with D possibly TRBD1 on 6 matching bases. The CDR3 is 15 amino acids. Germline-derived CDR1 and CDR2 are MGHRA and YSYEKL. Trimming shortened V by 3 bases and J by 1 base, and 12 bases separated the two germline ends.

In this sample, this clone turned up once. The chain employs TRBV9 and TRBJ1-5; 8 bases are a match to TRBD1. V lost 4 bases to trimming and J lost 7 bases; unmatched junction nucleotides: 7. The CDR3 loop spans 14 amino acids. CDR1 is SGDLS and CDR2 is YYNGEE in the germline V gene. The CDR3 loop is CASSYGQGYQPQHF. The CDR3, as DNA: TGTGCCAGCAGCTACGGACAGGGCTACCAGCCCCAGCATTTT.

The chain joins TRBV6-2 or TRBV6-3 to TRBJ1-4; 7 bases are shared with TRBD1. CDR3 size: 19 residues. After removal of 3 bases from V and 4 bases from J, the junction contained 17 bases not matched to a gene. The germline V gene encodes CDR1 MNHEY and CDR2 SVGEGT. The CDR3 loop reads CASSYPNRGRTDHNEKLFF. CDR3 nucleotide sequence: TGTGCCAGCAGTTATCCAAACAGGGGACGGACCGACCATAATGAAAAACTGTTTTTT.

This chain connects TRBV15 to TRBJ2-7, with a tentative D call TRBD1 (6 bases). Germline CDR1 and CDR2: LNHNV and YYDKDF (reference sequence). Trimming left V 1 base short and J 12 bases short, with 13 bases between. The CDR3 loop spans 12 amino acids. The chain's CDR3 is CATSRAQGSLYF. Here the CDR3 DNA reads TGTGCCACCAGCAGAGCTCAGGGGTCCCTGTACTTC.